This passage covers 4 T cell receptor beta chains from one sample sequenced in a study of T cells expressing NK-cell markers. TCRdb re-called the 5' RACE reads and shows each CDR3 protein once, DNA omitted. The clone table shows some 600,000 distinct CDR3 sequences, with the ten largest holding 3% to 4.5%. What was sequenced was blood T cells: a sorted CD56 or NKG2C T cell subset, CD4+ or CD8+ T cells, or bulk PBMC T cells (not recorded which). These receptors were taken from a man between 18 and 29 years old in good health.

V usage is TRBV15 and J usage is TRBJ2-1; TCRdb selects TRBD2, and the lack of DNA leaves this call unchecked. CDR1 LNHNV and CDR2 YYDKDF come from the germline V gene (reference sequence). This CDR3 is built from 15 residues. CDR3 sequence: CATSVLGTRRSEQFF. Together with reference TRBV15 and TRBJ2-1, the CDR3 gives the full variable domain: DAMVIQNPRYQVTQFGKPVTLSCSQTLNHNVMYWYQQKSSQAPKLLFHYYDKDFNNEADTPDNFQSRRPNTSFCFLDIRSPGLGDTAMYLCATSVLGTRRSEQFFGPGTRLTVL.

The chain joins TRBV7-2 to TRBJ2-7; absent DNA, TCRdb's TRBD2 call cannot be checked. CDR3 length: 15 residues. Germline assignment: CDR1 SGHTA and CDR2 FQGNSA. The chain's CDR3 is CASRPTSALSYEQYF. The full variable domain, in which reference TRBV7-2 and TRBJ2-7 provide the parts outside the CDR3, is GAGVSQSPSNKVTEKGKDVELRCDPISGHTALYWYRQSLGQGLEFLIYFQGNSAPDKSGLPSDRFSAERTGGSVSTLTIQRTQQEDSAVYLCASRPTSALSYEQYFGPGTRLTVT.

CDR3 sequence reads: CASSLDGAGSTDTQYF. The rearrangement joins TRBV11-2 to TRBJ2-3; no DNA is available, so the TRBD1 call from TCRdb remains unchecked. This CDR3 has 16 residues. CDR1 SGHAT and CDR2 FQNNGV come from the germline V gene.

This rearrangement joins TRBV11-3 to TRBJ1-1; TCRdb gives TRBD1 as the D gene, but with no DNA this cannot be confirmed. This CDR3 has 13 residues. The germline V gene encodes CDR1 SGHNT and CDR2 YENEEA. The CDR3 sequence is CASAKMGVPEAFF.